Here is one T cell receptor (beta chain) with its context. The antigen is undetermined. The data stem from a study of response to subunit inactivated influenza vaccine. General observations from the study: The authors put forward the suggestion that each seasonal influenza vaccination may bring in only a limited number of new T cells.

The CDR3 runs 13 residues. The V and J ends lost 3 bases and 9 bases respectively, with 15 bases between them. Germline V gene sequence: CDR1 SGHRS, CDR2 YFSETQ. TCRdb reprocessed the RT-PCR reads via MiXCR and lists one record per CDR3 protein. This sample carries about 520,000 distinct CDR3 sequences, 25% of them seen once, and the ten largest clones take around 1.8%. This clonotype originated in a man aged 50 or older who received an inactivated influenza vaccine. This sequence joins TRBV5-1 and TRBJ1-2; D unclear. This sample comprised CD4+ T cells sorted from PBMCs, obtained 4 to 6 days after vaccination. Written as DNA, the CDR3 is TGCGCCAGCAGCTCGCCGTCCGCAGCAAGCTACACCTTC. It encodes CASSSPSAASYTF.